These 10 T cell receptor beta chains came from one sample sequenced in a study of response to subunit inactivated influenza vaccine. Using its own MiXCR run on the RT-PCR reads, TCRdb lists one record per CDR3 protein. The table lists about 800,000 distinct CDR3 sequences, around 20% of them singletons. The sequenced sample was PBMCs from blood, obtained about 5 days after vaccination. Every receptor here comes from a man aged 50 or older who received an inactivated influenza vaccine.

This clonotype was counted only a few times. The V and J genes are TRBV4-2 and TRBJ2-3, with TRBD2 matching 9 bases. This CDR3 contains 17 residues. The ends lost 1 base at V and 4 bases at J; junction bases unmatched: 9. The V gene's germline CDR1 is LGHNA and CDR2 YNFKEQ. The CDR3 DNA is TGTGCCAGCAGCCAAGTTGCCAGCGGGGGGTTGCCAGATACGCAGTATTTT. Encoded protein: CASSQVASGGLPDTQYF.

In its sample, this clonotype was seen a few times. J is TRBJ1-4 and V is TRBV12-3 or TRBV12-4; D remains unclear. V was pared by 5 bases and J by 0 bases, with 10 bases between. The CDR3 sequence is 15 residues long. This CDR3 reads CASSPGEATNEKLFF. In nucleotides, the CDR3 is TGTGCCAGCAGTCCCGGAGAGGCAACTAATGAAAAACTGTTTTTT.

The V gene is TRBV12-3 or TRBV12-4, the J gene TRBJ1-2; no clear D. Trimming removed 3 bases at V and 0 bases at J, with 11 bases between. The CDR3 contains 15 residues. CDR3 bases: TGTGCCAGCAGTTTCGCCGCCACCCCTAACTATGGCTACACCTTC. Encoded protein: CASSFAATPNYGYTF.

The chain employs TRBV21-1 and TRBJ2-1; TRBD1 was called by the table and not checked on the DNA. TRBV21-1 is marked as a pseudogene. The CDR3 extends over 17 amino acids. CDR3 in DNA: TGTGCCAGCAGCAGGGGGGGTGCCCGAAGGTCCTACAATGAGCAGTTCTTC. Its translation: CASSRGGARRSYNEQFF.

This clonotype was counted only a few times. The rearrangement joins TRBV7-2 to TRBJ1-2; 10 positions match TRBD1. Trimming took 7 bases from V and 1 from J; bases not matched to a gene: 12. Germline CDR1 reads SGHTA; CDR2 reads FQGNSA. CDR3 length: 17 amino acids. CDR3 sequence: CASTHAGGQGNNYGYTF. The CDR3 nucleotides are TGTGCCAGCACCCACGCCGGGGGACAGGGGAATAACTATGGCTACACCTTC. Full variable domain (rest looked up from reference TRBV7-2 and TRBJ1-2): GAGVSQSPSNKVTEKGKDVELRCDPISGHTALYWYRQSLGQGLEFLIYFQGNSAPDKSGLPSDRFSAERTGGSVSTLTIQRTQQEDSAVYLCASTHAGGQGNNYGYTFGSGTRLTVV.

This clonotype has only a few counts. CDR3 region: CSAKGSGSTEQFF. CDR3 nucleotides: TGCAGCGCCAAGGGTAGCGGGAGCACTGAGCAGTTCTTC. J is TRBJ2-1 and V is TRBV29-1; 9 bases agree with TRBD2. V shed 7 bases and J 9 bases; nucleotides not matched to a gene: 10. Germline V CDR1 and CDR2: SQVTM, ANQGSEA. This CDR3 is built from 13 residues.

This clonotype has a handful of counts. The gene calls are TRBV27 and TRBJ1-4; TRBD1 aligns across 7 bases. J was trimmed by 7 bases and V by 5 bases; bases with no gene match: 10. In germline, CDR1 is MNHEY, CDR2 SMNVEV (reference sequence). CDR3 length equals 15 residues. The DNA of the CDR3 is TGTGCCAGCAGTCTACGACCCCGGGACAGTGAAAAACTGTTTTTT. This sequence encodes CASSLRPRDSEKLFF.

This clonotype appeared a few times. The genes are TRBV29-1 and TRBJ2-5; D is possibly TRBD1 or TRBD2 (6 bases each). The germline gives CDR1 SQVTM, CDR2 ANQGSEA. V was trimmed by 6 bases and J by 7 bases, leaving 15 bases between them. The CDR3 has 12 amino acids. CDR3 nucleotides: TGCAGCGTGGGGCGGGACACGGGGACCCAGTACTTC. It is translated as CSVGRDTGTQYF.

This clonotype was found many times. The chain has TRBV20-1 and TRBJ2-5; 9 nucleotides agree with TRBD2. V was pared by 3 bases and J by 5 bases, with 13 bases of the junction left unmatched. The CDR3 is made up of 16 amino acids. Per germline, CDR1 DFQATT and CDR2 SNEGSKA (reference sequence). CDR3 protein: CSASRAIAGVGETQYF. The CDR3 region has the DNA TGCAGTGCTAGCAGGGCCATAGCGGGAGTCGGGGAGACCCAGTACTTC.

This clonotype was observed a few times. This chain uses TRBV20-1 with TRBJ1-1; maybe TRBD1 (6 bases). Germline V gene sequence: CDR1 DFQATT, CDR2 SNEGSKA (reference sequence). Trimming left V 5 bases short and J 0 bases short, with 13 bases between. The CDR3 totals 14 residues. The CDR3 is CSAPRGGLNTEAFF. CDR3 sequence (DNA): TGCAGTGCTCCTCGTGGGGGGCTGAACACTGAAGCTTTCTTT.